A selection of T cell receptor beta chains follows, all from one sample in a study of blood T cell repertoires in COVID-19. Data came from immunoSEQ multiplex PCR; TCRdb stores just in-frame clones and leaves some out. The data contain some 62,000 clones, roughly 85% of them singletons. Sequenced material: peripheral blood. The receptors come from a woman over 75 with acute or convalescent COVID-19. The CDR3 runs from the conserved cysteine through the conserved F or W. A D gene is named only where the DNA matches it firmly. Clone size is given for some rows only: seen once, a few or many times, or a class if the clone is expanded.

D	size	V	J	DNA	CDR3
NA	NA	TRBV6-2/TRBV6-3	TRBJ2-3	TGTGCCAGCAGTTACCCGCCCGGTCCAGATACGCAGTATTTT	CASSYPPGPDTQYF
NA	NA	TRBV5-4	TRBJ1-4	TGTGCCAGCAGCTTTCCCGGCGGCAATGAAAAACTGTTTTTT	CASSFPGGNEKLFF
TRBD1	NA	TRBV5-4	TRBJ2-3	TGTGCCAGCAGCTTGCGCTTGGGCAGGGGGCTAGATACGCAGTATTTT	CASSLRLGRGLDTQYF
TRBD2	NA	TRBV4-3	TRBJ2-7	TGCGCCAGCAGCCAAGATCGTGGGAGGGTCGGCGAGCAGTACTTC	CASSQDRGRVGEQYF
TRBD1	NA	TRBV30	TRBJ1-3	TGTGCCTATGGGACAGGGAAAGGAAACACCATATATTTT	CAYGTGKGNTIYF
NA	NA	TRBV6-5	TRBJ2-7	TGTGCCAGCAGGGACCCGGGGGTGGGCGAGCAGTACTTC	CASRDPGVGEQYF
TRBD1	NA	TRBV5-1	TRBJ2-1	TGCGCCAGCAGCTTGGCTGGGACAGGCGACAATGAGCAGTTCTTC	CASSLAGTGDNEQFF
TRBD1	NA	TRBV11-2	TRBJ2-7	TGTGCCAGCAGCCGCGACAGGGACGAGCAGTACTTC	CASSRDRDEQYF
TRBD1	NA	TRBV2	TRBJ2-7	TGTGCCAGCAGTTCTTGGGGACAGGGATCCTACGAGCAGTACTTC	CASSSWGQGSYEQYF
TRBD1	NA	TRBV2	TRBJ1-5	TGTGCCAGCAGACTCGGACAGGGACGTCAGCCCCAGCATTTT	CASRLGQGRQPQHF
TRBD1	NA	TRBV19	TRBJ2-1	TGTGCCAGTAGTATTTTTGAGACAGGGTCCTACAATGAGCAGTTCTTC	CASSIFETGSYNEQFF
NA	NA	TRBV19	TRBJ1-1	TGTGCCAGTAGTGTAATCGACAGGAACACTGAAGCTTTCTTT	CASSVIDRNTEAFF
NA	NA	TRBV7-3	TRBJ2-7	TGTGCCAGCAGCATCCTGGACTACTCCTACGAGCAGTACTTC	CASSILDYSYEQYF
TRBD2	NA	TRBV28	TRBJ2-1	TGTGCCAGCAGTTTCGGGGGGGCAGGTGGCAATGAGCAGTTCTTC	CASSFGGAGGNEQFF
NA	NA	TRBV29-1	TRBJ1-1	TGCAGCGTTGAAGGGCAGGGGAAGAACACTGAAGCTTTCTTT	CSVEGQGKNTEAFF
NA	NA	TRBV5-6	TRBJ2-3	TGTGCCAGCAGCTTCAGCGGCGGGTCCTCAGATACGCAGTATTTT	CASSFSGGSSDTQYF
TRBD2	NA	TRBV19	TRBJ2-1	TGTGCCAGTAGTACAATCTGGCTAGCGGGAGTAAAGAGGTACAATGAGCAGTTCTTC	CASSTIWLAGVKRYNEQFF
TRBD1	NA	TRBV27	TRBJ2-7	TGTGCCAGCAGTTTTGGACAGGGCCGGTTGTACTTC	CASSFGQGRLYF
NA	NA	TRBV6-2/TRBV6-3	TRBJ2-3	TGTGCCAGCAGCCCGGGACAACCGAGCACAGATACGCAGTATTTT	CASSPGQPSTDTQYF
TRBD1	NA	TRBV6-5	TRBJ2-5	TGTGCCAGCAGTCTCAGGGGGTGGGAGACCCAGTACTTC	CASSLRGWETQYF
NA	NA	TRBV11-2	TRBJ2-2	TGTGCCAGCAGCTTATTGGGGCAGGGTAGTGTCGGGGAGCTGTTTTTT	CASSLLGQGSVGELFF
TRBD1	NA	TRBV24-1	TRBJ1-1	TGTGCCACCAGGGACAGGGGGGAAGCTTTCTTT	CATRDRGEAFF
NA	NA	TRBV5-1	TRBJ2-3	TGCGCCAGCAGCCCCATAGGGGGACAAAATACGCAGTATTTT	CASSPIGGQNTQYF
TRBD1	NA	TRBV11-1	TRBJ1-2	TGTGCCAGCAGCTTACAGGGACAGAACTATGGCTACACCTTC	CASSLQGQNYGYTF
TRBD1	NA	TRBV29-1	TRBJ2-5	TGCAGCGTCAAGGACAGGGGTTGGGAGACCCAGTACTTC	CSVKDRGWETQYF
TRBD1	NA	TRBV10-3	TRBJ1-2	TGTGCCATCAGCTGGACAGGGACCGAGGAGACTAACTATGGCTACACCTTC	CAISWTGTEETNYGYTF
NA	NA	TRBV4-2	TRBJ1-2	TGTGCCAGCAGCCAAGTAGACGGGACTATCTATGGCTACACCTTC	CASSQVDGTIYGYTF
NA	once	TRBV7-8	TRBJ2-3	TGTGCCAGCAGCTTACTCGGAGACAGGAGCACAGATACGCAGTATTTT	CASSLLGDRSTDTQYF
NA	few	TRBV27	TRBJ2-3	TGTGCCAGCAGTTCCGGGTTTGGCACAGATACGCAGTATTTT	CASSSGFGTDTQYF
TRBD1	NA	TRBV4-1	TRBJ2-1	TGCGCCAGCAGCCTGACCGGGACAGGGTCGTACAATGAGCAGTTCTTC	CASSLTGTGSYNEQFF
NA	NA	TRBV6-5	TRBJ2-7	TGTGCCACTTACGGAGGTGAAATCTCCTACGAGCAGTACTTC	CATYGGEISYEQYF
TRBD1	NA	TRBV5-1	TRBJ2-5	TGCGCCAGCGGACAGGGGTCAGAGACCCAGTACTTC	CASGQGSETQYF